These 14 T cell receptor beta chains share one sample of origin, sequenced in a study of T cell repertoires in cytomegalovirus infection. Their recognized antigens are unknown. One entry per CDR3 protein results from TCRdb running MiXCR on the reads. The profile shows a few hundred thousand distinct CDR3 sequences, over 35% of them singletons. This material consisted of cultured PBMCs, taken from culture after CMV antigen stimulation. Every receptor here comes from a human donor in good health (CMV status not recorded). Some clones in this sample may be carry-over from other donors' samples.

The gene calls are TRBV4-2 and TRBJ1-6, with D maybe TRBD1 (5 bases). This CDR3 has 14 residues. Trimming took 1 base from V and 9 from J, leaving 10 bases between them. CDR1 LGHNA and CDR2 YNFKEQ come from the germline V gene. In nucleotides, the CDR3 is TGTGCCAGCAGCCAAGTACCGGGACTTTCACCCCTCCACTTT. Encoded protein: CASSQVPGLSPLHF.

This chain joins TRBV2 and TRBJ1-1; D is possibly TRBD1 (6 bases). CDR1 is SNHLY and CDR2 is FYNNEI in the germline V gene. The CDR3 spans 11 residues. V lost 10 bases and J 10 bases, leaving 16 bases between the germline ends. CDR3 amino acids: CANSRGGGAFF. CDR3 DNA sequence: TGTGCCAACTCAAGGGGGGGTGGAGCTTTCTTT. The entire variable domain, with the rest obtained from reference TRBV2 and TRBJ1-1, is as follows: EPEVTQTPSHQVTQMGQEVILRCVPISNHLYFYWYRQILGQKVEFLVSFYNNEISEKSEIFDDQFSVERPDGSNFTLKIRSTKLEDSAMYFCANSRGGGAFFGQGTRLTVV.

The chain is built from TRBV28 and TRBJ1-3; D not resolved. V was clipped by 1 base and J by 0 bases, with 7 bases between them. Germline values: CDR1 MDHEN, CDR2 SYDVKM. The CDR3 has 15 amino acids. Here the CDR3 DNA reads TGTGCCAGCAGTTTATACGGCGGCTCTGGAAACACCATATATTTT. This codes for CASSLYGGSGNTIYF.

The CDR3 here is CASSAPTSGSTGELFF. The CDR3 region has the DNA TGTGCCAGCAGCGCACCGACTAGCGGGAGCACCGGGGAGCTGTTTTTT. The chain couples TRBV6-2 or TRBV6-3 to TRBJ2-2; TRBD2 matches 12 bases. CDR1 and CDR2 from the germline V gene are MNHEY and SVGEGT. V trimming: 6 bases; J trimming: 4 bases; junction bases outside the gene matches: 6. The CDR3 has 16 amino acids.

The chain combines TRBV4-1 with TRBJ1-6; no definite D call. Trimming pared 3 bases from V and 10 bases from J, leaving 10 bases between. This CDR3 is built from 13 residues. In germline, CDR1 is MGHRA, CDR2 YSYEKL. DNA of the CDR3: TGCGCCAGCAGCCAGTCCCGGGTGTCACCCCTCCACTTT. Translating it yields CASSQSRVSPLHF.

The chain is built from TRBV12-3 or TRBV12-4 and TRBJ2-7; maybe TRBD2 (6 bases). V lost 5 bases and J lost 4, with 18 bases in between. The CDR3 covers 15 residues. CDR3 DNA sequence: TGTGCCAGCAGTCTCGAAGGACTATCGATTTACGAGCAGTACTTC. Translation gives CASSLEGLSIYEQYF.

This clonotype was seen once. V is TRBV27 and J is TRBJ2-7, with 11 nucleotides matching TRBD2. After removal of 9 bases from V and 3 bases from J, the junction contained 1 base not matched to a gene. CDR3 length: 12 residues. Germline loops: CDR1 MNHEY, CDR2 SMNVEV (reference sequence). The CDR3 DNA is TGTGCCAGAGGGACTAGCGGCTACGAGCAGTACTTC. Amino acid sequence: CARGTSGYEQYF.

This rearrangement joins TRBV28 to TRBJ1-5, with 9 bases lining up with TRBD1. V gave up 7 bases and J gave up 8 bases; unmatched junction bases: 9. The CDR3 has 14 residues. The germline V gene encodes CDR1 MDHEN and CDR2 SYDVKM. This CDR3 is CASTAGQGTEPQHF. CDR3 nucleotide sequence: TGTGCCAGCACTGCTGGACAGGGGACGGAGCCCCAGCATTTT.

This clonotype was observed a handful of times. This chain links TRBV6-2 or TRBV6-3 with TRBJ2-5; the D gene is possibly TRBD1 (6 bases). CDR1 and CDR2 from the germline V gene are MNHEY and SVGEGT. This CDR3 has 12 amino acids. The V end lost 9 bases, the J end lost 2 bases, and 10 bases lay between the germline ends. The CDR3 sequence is CASSRGQETQYF. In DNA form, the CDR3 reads TGTGCCAGTAGTAGGGGGCAAGAGACCCAGTACTTC.

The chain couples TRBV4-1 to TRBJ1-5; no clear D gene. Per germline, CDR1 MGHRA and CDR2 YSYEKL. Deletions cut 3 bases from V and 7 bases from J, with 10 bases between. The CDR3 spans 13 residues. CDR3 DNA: TGCGCCAGCAGCCAGGGCCCGTCCCAGCCCCAGCATTTT. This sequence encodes CASSQGPSQPQHF.

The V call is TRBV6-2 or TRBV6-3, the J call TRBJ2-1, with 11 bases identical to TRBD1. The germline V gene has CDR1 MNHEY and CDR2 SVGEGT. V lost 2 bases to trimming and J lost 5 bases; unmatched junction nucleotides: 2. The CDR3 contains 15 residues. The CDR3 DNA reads TGTGCCAGCAGTTACGGACAGGGGGCGAACAATGAGCAGTTCTTC. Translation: CASSYGQGANNEQFF.

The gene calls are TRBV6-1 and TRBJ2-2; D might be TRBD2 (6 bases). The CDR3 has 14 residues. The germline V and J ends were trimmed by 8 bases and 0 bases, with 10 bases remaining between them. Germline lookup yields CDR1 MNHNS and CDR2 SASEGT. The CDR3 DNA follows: TGTGCCAGCGCTAGCGCGTCGAACACCGGGGAGCTGTTTTTT. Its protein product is CASASASNTGELFF.

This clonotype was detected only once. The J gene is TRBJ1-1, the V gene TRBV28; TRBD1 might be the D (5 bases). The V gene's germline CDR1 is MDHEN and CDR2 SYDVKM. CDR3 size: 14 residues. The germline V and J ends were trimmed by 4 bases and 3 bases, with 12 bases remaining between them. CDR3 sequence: CASSSRGRYTEAFF. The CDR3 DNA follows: TGTGCCAGCAGTTCGAGGGGCCGATACACTGAAGCTTTCTTT.

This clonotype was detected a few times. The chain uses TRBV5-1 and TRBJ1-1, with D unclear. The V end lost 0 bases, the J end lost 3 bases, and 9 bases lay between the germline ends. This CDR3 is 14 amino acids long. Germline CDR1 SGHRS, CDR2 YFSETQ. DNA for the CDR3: TGCGCCAGCAGCTTGGACGGGGAGGACACTGAAGCTTTCTTT. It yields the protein CASSLDGEDTEAFF.